Listed below are T cell receptor beta chains from one sample, sequenced in a study of OX40 agonist ivuxolimab in advanced cancers. Clones were sequenced by immunoSEQ multiplex PCR, and TCRdb holds only the in-frame ones, with some missing. The sample records around 80,000 clones, around 93% being singletons. The starting material was CD4+ or CD8+ T cells sorted from blood, obtained in a trial of the OX40 agonist ivuxolimab. Source of these receptors: an adult with an advanced solid tumor such as melanoma, head and neck, liver or kidney cancer. CDR3s include the opening cysteine and the closing phenylalanine or tryptophan. The D gene is left open where the match is weak.

>TRBJ1-6|TRBV4-3|TRBD1
CASSQGGQGNSPLHF
TGCGCCAGCAGCCAAGGGGGACAGGGTAATTCACCCCTCCACTTT
>TRBJ2-3|TRBV7-3|TRBD1
CASSWTGGMTDTQYF
TGTGCCAGCAGCTGGACAGGGGGCATGACAGATACGCAGTATTTT
>TRBJ1-2|TRBV7-9|TRBD1
CASSSPGQGAHYGYTF
TGTGCCAGCAGCTCCCCGGGACAGGGGGCCCACTATGGCTACACCTTC
>TRBJ1-1|TRBV10-3|-
CAISEARGTNTEAFF
TGTGCCATCAGTGAGGCCCGGGGCACAAACACTGAAGCTTTCTTT
>TRBJ2-3|TRBV6-5|-
CASMPGGESDTQYF
TGTGCCAGCATGCCGGGGGGCGAGTCAGATACGCAGTATTTT
>TRBJ2-1|TRBV13|-
CASSLVLGGGYNEQFF
TGTGCCAGCAGCTTAGTTTTGGGGGGCGGATACAATGAGCAGTTCTTC
>TRBJ2-5|TRBV29-1|-
CSVEDRLKFQETQYF
TGCAGCGTTGAAGATAGACTAAAATTCCAAGAGACCCAGTACTTC
>TRBJ1-4|TRBV9|-
CASSVDSNEKLFF
TGTGCCAGCAGCGTAGATTCTAATGAAAAACTGTTTTTT
>TRBJ1-4|TRBV9|TRBD1
CASTGGQGGEKLFF
TGTGCCAGCACCGGAGGACAGGGGGGCGAAAAACTGTTTTTT
>TRBJ2-7|TRBV4-1|TRBD1
CASSPSGQGNYEQYF
TGCGCCAGCAGCCCCTCGGGACAGGGAAATTACGAGCAGTACTTC